A selection of T cell receptor beta chains follows, all from one sample in a study of Ad26.COV2.S vaccination and SARS-CoV-2 variants. Sequenced by immunoSEQ multiplex PCR; TCRdb stores in-frame clones only, minus some. Counted here are around 450,000 clones, approximately 89% occurring once; the ten biggest clones make up around 2.6%. This specimen consisted of peripheral blood, obtained in a trial of Ad26.COV2.S vaccine versus placebo. The receptors originated from a person aged 18-65 years who received the Ad26.COV2.S COVID-19 vaccine or a placebo. Both conserved end residues are part of each CDR3. The order of the fields is D gene, clone size, V gene, J gene, CDR3 protein, CDR3 DNA. The D gene is left open where the match is weak. Size is omitted from some rows. Given values are once, few, many or a class for expanded clones.

TRBD1,-,TRBV7-9,TRBJ1-2,CASSFGQAHYGYTF,TGTGCCAGCAGCTTTGGACAGGCGCACTATGGCTATACCTTC
-,-,TRBV30,TRBJ2-1,CAWSDQGYNEQFF,TGTGCCTGGAGTGATCAGGGTTACAATGAGCAGTTCTTC
-,-,TRBV4-2,TRBJ1-3,CASSHTKARVSGNTIYF,TGTGCCAGCAGCCACACAAAGGCAAGGGTCAGTGGGAACACCATATATTTT
-,-,TRBV19,TRBJ1-6,CASSILGSTSSYNSPLHF,TGTGCCAGTAGTATATTGGGCAGCACCAGCTCCTATAATTCACCCCTCCACTTT
-,-,TRBV4-1,TRBJ2-5,CASSSGKGKETQYF,TGCGCCAGCAGCTCCGGGAAAGGAAAAGAGACCCAGTACTTC
-,once,TRBV24-1,TRBJ1-1,CATSDGGLNTEAFF,TGTGCCACCAGTGATGGGGGGCTGAACACTGAAGCTTTCTTT
-,-,TRBV7-6,TRBJ2-6,CASSLGYYSGANVLTF,TGTGCCAGCAGCTTAGGGTACTACTCTGGGGCCAACGTCCTGACTTTC
-,-,TRBV7-3,TRBJ2-2,CASSLLVTGELFF,TGTGCCAGCAGCCTTCTGGTCACCGGGGAGCTGTTTTTT
-,-,TRBV18,TRBJ1-1,CASSLIGEDTEAFF,TGTGCCAGCTCCCTGATAGGGGAGGACACTGAAGCTTTCTTT
TRBD1,-,TRBV5-1,TRBJ1-2,CASSEDRGGYTF,TGCGCCAGCAGCGAAGACAGGGGTGGCTACACCTTC
TRBD2,-,TRBV7-9,TRBJ2-3,CASSLAGGSTDTQYF,TGTGCCAGCAGCTTAGCCGGCGGGAGTACAGATACGCAGTATTTT
-,-,TRBV10-3,TRBJ1-3,CANRPGLTGNTIYF,TGTGCCAACCGACCTGGGCTGACTGGAAACACCATATATTTT
-,-,TRBV9,TRBJ2-1,CASSVGQWNEQFF,TGTGCCAGCAGCGTAGGGCAGTGGAATGAGCAGTTCTTC
-,-,TRBV6-2/TRBV6-3,TRBJ1-2,CASSNIVTAVDGYTF,TGTGCCAGCAGTAACATTGTGACAGCGGTGGACGGCTACACCTTC
-,-,TRBV6-2/TRBV6-3,TRBJ2-7,CASSLQETMGYEQYF,TGTGCCAGCAGTTTACAGGAAACCATGGGGTACGAGCAGTACTTC
TRBD1,-,TRBV3-1/TRBV3-2,TRBJ1-5,CASSQTDRENQPQHF,TGTGCCAGCAGCCAGACCGACAGGGAAAATCAGCCCCAGCATTTT
TRBD2,-,TRBV24-1,TRBJ2-1,CATSDPGLAGAHEQFF,TGTGCCACCAGTGATCCCGGACTAGCGGGAGCACATGAGCAGTTCTTC
-,-,TRBV11-2,TRBJ2-2,CASIDPLRPNTGELFF,TGTGCCAGCATCGACCCCTTGAGACCGAACACCGGGGAGCTGTTTTTT
-,-,TRBV5-1,TRBJ1-2,CASSTQGRDGYTF,TGCGCCAGCAGCACTCAGGGGAGGGATGGCTACACCTTC
-,-,TRBV4-1,TRBJ1-3,CASSRVYSGENTIYF,TGCGCCAGCAGCCGGGTGTATTCAGGTGAAAACACCATATATTTT
TRBD1,-,TRBV6-2/TRBV6-3,TRBJ1-5,CASSGRDRNNQPQHF,TGTGCCAGCAGTGGCCGGGACAGAAACAATCAGCCCCAGCATTTT
-,-,TRBV28,TRBJ2-7,CASGPLDSYEQYF,TGTGCCAGCGGACCTCTGGACAGTTACGAGCAGTACTTC
-,-,TRBV5-4,TRBJ1-6,CASSRGGLRTYNSPLHF,TGTGCCAGCAGCCGGGGGGGGCTACGGACCTATAATTCACCCCTCCACTTT
-,-,TRBV10-3,TRBJ2-1,CAITPNRYNEQFF,TGTGCCATCACCCCCAACAGGTACAATGAGCAGTTCTTC
-,-,TRBV9,TRBJ1-6,CASSAPPSGQPRTVHTYNSPLHF,TGTGCCAGCAGCGCGCCCCCCTCCGGACAACCCCGGACAGTACATACCTATAATTCACCCCTCCACTTT
TRBD1,-,TRBV18,TRBJ2-5,CASERTGEETQYF,TGTGCCAGCGAGAGGACAGGTGAAGAGACCCAGTACTTC
-,-,TRBV11-2,TRBJ1-1,CASSSIPQEGPTEAFF,TGTGCCAGCTCCTCGATTCCACAGGAGGGCCCAACTGAAGCTTTCTTT
-,-,TRBV27,TRBJ1-2,CASTHLTGYGSNYGYTF,TGTGCCAGCACCCATCTCACAGGTTACGGATCGAACTATGGCTACACCTTC
-,-,TRBV6-6,TRBJ1-3,CASSYEGNTIYF,TGTGCCAGCAGTTACGAGGGAAACACCATATATTTT
TRBD2,once,TRBV5-1,TRBJ2-7,CASSLTSMTSGGEQYF,TGCGCCAGCAGCTTGACCTCAATGACTAGCGGGGGCGAGCAGTACTTC
-,once,TRBV9,TRBJ1-4,CASSRNPGGDEKLFF,TGTGCCAGCAGCCGGAACCCCGGAGGGGATGAAAAACTGTTTTTT
-,-,TRBV4-1,TRBJ2-1,CASSQQTYNEQFF,TGCGCCAGCAGCCAGCAGACATACAATGAGCAGTTCTTC
-,-,TRBV5-8,TRBJ1-4,CASSLGQPNEKLFF,TGTGCCAGCAGCTTGGGACAGCCAAATGAAAAACTGTTTTTT
-,-,TRBV20-1,TRBJ1-2,CSAKLGYGYTF,TGCAGTGCTAAGCTTGGGTATGGCTACACCTTC
-,once,TRBV4-3,TRBJ1-4,CASSPTFSTNEKLFF,TGCGCCAGCAGCCCGACCTTCTCAACTAATGAAAAACTGTTTTTT
-,-,TRBV2,TRBJ1-5,CASSEGERNQPQHF,TGTGCCAGCAGTGAAGGGGAACGAAATCAGCCCCAGCATTTT
-,few,TRBV11-2,TRBJ2-7,CASSLEQGYVREQYF,TGTGCCAGCAGCTTAGAGCAGGGGTACGTACGGGAGCAGTACTTC
TRBD1,-,TRBV11-3,TRBJ1-2,CASSPGTGNYGYTF,TGTGCCAGCAGCCCCGGGACAGGCAACTATGGCTACACCTTC